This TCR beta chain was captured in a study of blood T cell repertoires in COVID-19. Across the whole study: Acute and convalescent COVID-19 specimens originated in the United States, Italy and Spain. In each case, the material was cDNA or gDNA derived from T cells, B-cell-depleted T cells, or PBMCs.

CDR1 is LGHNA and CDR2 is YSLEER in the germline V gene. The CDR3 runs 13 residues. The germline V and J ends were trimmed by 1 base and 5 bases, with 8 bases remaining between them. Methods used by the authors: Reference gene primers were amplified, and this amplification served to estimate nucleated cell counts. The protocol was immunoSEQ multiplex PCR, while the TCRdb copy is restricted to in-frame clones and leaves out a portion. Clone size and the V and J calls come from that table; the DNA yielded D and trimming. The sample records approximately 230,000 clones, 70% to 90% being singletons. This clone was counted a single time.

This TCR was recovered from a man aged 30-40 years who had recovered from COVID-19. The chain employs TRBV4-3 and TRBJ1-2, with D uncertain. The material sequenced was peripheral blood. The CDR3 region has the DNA TGCGCCAGCAGCCAAGCGTCAGGATATGGCTACACCTTC. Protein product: CASSQASGYGYTF.